This TCR beta chain was found in a study of CD8 T cells in ankylosing spondylitis. Study-wide results and limits: Researchers reportedly found disease-linked clones significantly enriched in matched ankylosing spondylitis synovial fluid. Seemingly characteristic of ankylosing spondylitis blood was a TCR beta motif consisting of about 8 highly homologous variants.

This clonotype was seen many times. Its cognate antigen is unknown. TCRdb re-derived calls from the 5' RACE reads in MiXCR, one entry per CDR3 protein. The data show approximately 550,000 distinct CDR3 sequences, 12% seen once. Between the trimmed V and J ends, which lost 3 bases and 8 bases, there was a span of 25 bases. The CDR3 covers 16 residues. Germline V gene lookup returns CDR1 DFQATT and CDR2 SNEGSKA (reference sequence). The source is a male donor with ankylosing spondylitis. J is TRBJ1-2 and V is TRBV20-1; no firm D call. The sample was blood, either unsorted or a sorted T cell fraction (not recorded which). The CDR3 nucleotides are TGCAGTGCTAGTCCGGCCGGGCTCACGGGGAGAAGGGGCTACACCTTC. This codes for CSASPAGLTGRRGYTF.